What follows is one T cell receptor beta chain and its context. With ipilimumab providing CTLA-4 blockade, focal radiation was administered to patients who had chemo-refractory metastatic non-small-cell lung cancer. The data were produced by immunoSEQ multiplex PCR, yet TCRdb's version contains in-frame clones alone and is incomplete. The sample has 95,000 to 150,000 clones, approximately 90% seen once. This specimen belongs to a study of radiotherapy plus CTLA-4 blockade in lung cancer. From germline, CDR1 is MNHNS and CDR2 SASEGT. Trimming removed 0 bases at V and 3 bases at J, with 10 bases between. The CDR3 runs to 15 residues.

The rearrangement uses TRBV6-1 and TRBJ2-3; D gene unclear. This clonotype was obtained from a human donor with non-small cell lung cancer that progressed on radiotherapy plus ipilimumab. The material was peripheral blood, obtained from a patient treated with radiotherapy plus ipilimumab. DNA for the CDR3: TGTGCCAGCAGTGAAGCGCTGGTCGAGACAGATACGCAGTATTTT. This encodes CASSEALVETDTQYF.